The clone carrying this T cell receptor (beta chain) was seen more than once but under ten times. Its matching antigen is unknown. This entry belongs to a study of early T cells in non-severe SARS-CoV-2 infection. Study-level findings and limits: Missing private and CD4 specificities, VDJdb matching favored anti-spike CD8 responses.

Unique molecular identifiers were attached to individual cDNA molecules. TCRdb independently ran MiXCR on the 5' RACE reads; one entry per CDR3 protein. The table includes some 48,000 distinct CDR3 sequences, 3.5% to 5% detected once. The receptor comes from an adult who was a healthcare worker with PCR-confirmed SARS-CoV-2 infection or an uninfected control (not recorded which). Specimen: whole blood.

The CDR3 region is CASSLTPAGIYGYTF. CDR3 DNA sequence: TGCGCCAGCAGCTTAACCCCTGCAGGGATCTATGGCTACACCTTC. The gene calls are TRBV5-1 and TRBJ1-2, with D tentatively TRBD1 (5 bases). This CDR3 has 15 amino acids. Germline assignment: CDR1 SGHRS and CDR2 YFSETQ. Trimming removed 2 bases at V and 4 bases at J, with 15 bases between.